This T cell receptor (beta chain) was recorded in a study of T cell changes during pregnancy in multiple sclerosis. With 5 bases removed from V and 0 bases from J, the gap between germline ends came to 8 bases. Germline lookup yields CDR1 WSHSY and CDR2 SAAADI. This CDR3 is 14 amino acids long. The repertoire was sequenced with immunoSEQ multiplex PCR; TCRdb's copy has only in-frame clones and lacks some. The table has approximately 38,000 clones, 92% seen once. This chain uses TRBV10-2 with TRBJ1-5; D is possibly TRBD1 (5 bases). This clonotype was obtained from a female donor with multiple sclerosis, enrolled in a pregnancy study. The input for sequencing was CD8+ T cells from peripheral blood mononuclear cells, taken in the third trimester of pregnancy. The CDR3 loop reads CASSWGGSNQPQHF. In DNA form, the CDR3 reads TGCGCCAGCAGTTGGGGCGGTAGCAATCAGCCCCAGCATTTT.